These T cell receptor beta chains were read from a single sample in a study of T cell responses to AZD1222 COVID-19 vaccine. Libraries were prepared by immunoSEQ multiplex PCR; TCRdb keeps only in-frame clonotypes and omits some of them. This table holds around 44,000 clones, just over 85% found once. The sample consisted of peripheral blood, taken 28 days after the second AZD1222 dose. These receptors came from an adult who received the AZD1222 COVID-19 vaccine. Both conserved end residues are part of each CDR3. The order of the fields is D gene, J gene, V gene, clone size, CDR3 protein, CDR3 DNA. The D gene is left open where the match is weak. Size tells how often a clone was seen (once, few, many) or the class of an expanded clone, and some rows leave it out.

d_call: -; j_call: TRBJ1-2; v_call: TRBV7-2; clone_size: -; cdr3_aa: CASSLGQGSFGYTF; cdr3_nt: TGTGCCAGCAGCCTTGGGCAGGGGAGCTTTGGCTACACCTTC
d_call: -; j_call: TRBJ2-2; v_call: TRBV18; clone_size: -; cdr3_aa: CASSPRGQDGELFF; cdr3_nt: TGTGCCAGCTCACCACGGGGGCAAGACGGGGAGCTGTTTTTT
d_call: -; j_call: TRBJ1-4; v_call: TRBV29-1; clone_size: once; cdr3_aa: CSVARGTGEKLFF; cdr3_nt: TGCAGCGTAGCCCGGGGGACCGGGGAAAAACTGTTTTTT
d_call: TRBD2; j_call: TRBJ2-7; v_call: TRBV5-1; clone_size: -; cdr3_aa: CASSSTSGSYEQYF; cdr3_nt: TGCGCCAGCAGCTCGACTAGCGGATCCTACGAGCAGTACTTC
d_call: -; j_call: TRBJ2-1; v_call: TRBV19; clone_size: -; cdr3_aa: CASSIKLGYNEQFF; cdr3_nt: TGTGCCAGTAGTATTAAACTCGGATACAATGAGCAGTTCTTC
d_call: -; j_call: TRBJ2-7; v_call: TRBV28; clone_size: few; cdr3_aa: CASSRTFPEQYF; cdr3_nt: TGTGCCAGCAGCCGAACCTTCCCGGAGCAGTACTTC
d_call: TRBD2; j_call: TRBJ2-5; v_call: TRBV7-6; clone_size: -; cdr3_aa: CASRFLAGGSETQYF; cdr3_nt: TGTGCCAGCAGATTCCTAGCGGGAGGCTCGGAGACCCAGTACTTC
d_call: -; j_call: TRBJ2-3; v_call: TRBV28; clone_size: once; cdr3_aa: CASWGARFTDTQYF; cdr3_nt: TGTGCCAGCTGGGGAGCGAGATTCACAGATACGCAGTATTTT
d_call: TRBD2; j_call: TRBJ2-2; v_call: TRBV27; clone_size: -; cdr3_aa: CASSLSPNKLAVRTGELFF; cdr3_nt: TGTGCCAGCAGTTTATCCCCGAATAAACTAGCGGTCAGGACCGGGGAGCTGTTTTTT
d_call: TRBD2; j_call: TRBJ2-5; v_call: TRBV9; clone_size: -; cdr3_aa: CASSVGTSAETQYF; cdr3_nt: TGTGCCAGCAGCGTAGGGACTAGTGCTGAGACCCAGTACTTC
d_call: TRBD2; j_call: TRBJ2-1; v_call: TRBV24-1; clone_size: few; cdr3_aa: CATSVAGAGDEQFF; cdr3_nt: TGTGCCACCAGTGTAGCGGGGGCCGGGGATGAGCAGTTCTTC
d_call: TRBD1; j_call: TRBJ2-7; v_call: TRBV6-2/TRBV6-3; clone_size: -; cdr3_aa: CASSFPADGDRDSYEQYF; cdr3_nt: TGTGCCAGCAGTTTCCCGGCAGACGGGGACAGGGACTCCTACGAGCAGTACTTC
d_call: TRBD2; j_call: TRBJ2-1; v_call: TRBV11-3; clone_size: -; cdr3_aa: CASSPRGRDGEQFF; cdr3_nt: TGTGCCAGCAGCCCCCGGGGGAGGGACGGTGAGCAGTTCTTC
d_call: TRBD1; j_call: TRBJ1-1; v_call: TRBV29-1; clone_size: -; cdr3_aa: CSGLDRVNTEAFF; cdr3_nt: TGCAGCGGATTGGACAGGGTCAACACTGAAGCTTTCTTT
d_call: -; j_call: TRBJ1-3; v_call: TRBV7-8; clone_size: -; cdr3_aa: CASSGRGRGNTIYF; cdr3_nt: TGTGCCAGCAGTGGGAGAGGGAGGGGAAACACCATATATTTT
d_call: -; j_call: TRBJ1-2; v_call: TRBV9; clone_size: -; cdr3_aa: CASSGYGTGYTF; cdr3_nt: TGTGCCAGCAGCGGTTACGGAACTGGCTACACCTTC
d_call: TRBD2; j_call: TRBJ2-1; v_call: TRBV24-1; clone_size: -; cdr3_aa: CATSGPARAGAYNEQFF; cdr3_nt: TGTGCCACCAGTGGGCCGGCGCGTGCGGGAGCCTACAATGAGCAGTTCTTC
d_call: TRBD1; j_call: TRBJ1-2; v_call: TRBV19; clone_size: -; cdr3_aa: CASNPTGGLGGYTF; cdr3_nt: TGTGCCAGTAACCCGACAGGGGGACTAGGGGGCTACACCTTC
d_call: -; j_call: TRBJ2-6; v_call: TRBV19; clone_size: -; cdr3_aa: CASSIPTGPRSGANVLTF; cdr3_nt: TGTGCCAGTAGTATACCAACAGGGCCCCGCTCTGGGGCCAACGTCCTGACTTTC
d_call: TRBD1; j_call: TRBJ2-7; v_call: TRBV18; clone_size: -; cdr3_aa: CASSPRQGSSYEQYF; cdr3_nt: TGTGCCAGCTCACCGAGACAGGGTAGCTCCTACGAGCAGTACTTC
d_call: -; j_call: TRBJ1-6; v_call: TRBV6-5; clone_size: -; cdr3_aa: CASSYLGGNSPLHF; cdr3_nt: TGTGCCAGCAGTTACCTTGGTGGGAATTCACCCCTCCACTTT
d_call: TRBD1; j_call: TRBJ1-2; v_call: TRBV7-9; clone_size: -; cdr3_aa: CASSFGTEGYTF; cdr3_nt: TGTGCCAGCAGCTTCGGGACAGAAGGCTACACCTTC
d_call: -; j_call: TRBJ1-4; v_call: TRBV2; clone_size: -; cdr3_aa: CASSDRPATNEKLFF; cdr3_nt: TGTGCCAGCAGTGACAGACCTGCAACTAATGAAAAACTGTTTTTT
d_call: TRBD2; j_call: TRBJ2-5; v_call: TRBV7-9; clone_size: -; cdr3_aa: CASSLGSDRGAQYF; cdr3_nt: TGTGCCAGCAGCTTAGGATCCGACCGGGGGGCCCAGTACTTC
d_call: -; j_call: TRBJ1-2; v_call: TRBV7-2; clone_size: -; cdr3_aa: CASSLAGSPFYGYTF; cdr3_nt: TGTGCCAGCAGCTTAGCAGGGTCGCCCTTCTATGGCTACACCTTC
d_call: TRBD2; j_call: TRBJ2-1; v_call: TRBV6-5; clone_size: -; cdr3_aa: CASSLNVAGARNEQFF; cdr3_nt: TGTGCCAGCAGTTTAAACGTAGCGGGAGCTCGGAATGAGCAGTTCTTC
d_call: -; j_call: TRBJ1-5; v_call: TRBV19; clone_size: once; cdr3_aa: CASSIGPNSNQPQHF; cdr3_nt: TGTGCCAGTAGTATAGGACCCAATAGCAATCAGCCCCAGCATTTT
d_call: TRBD1; j_call: TRBJ2-1; v_call: TRBV10-2; clone_size: few; cdr3_aa: CASRTDRVFNEQFF; cdr3_nt: TGCGCCAGCAGGACCGACAGGGTTTTCAATGAGCAGTTCTTC
d_call: -; j_call: TRBJ2-3; v_call: TRBV7-2; clone_size: -; cdr3_aa: CASSVLPRGTDTQYF; cdr3_nt: TGTGCCAGCAGCGTACTACCCAGGGGCACAGATACGCAGTATTTT
d_call: -; j_call: TRBJ1-2; v_call: TRBV7-9; clone_size: -; cdr3_aa: CASSLTGPAGYGYTF; cdr3_nt: TGTGCCAGCAGCTTAACGGGACCTGCAGGCTATGGCTACACCTTC